Below are 10 T cell receptor beta chains sequenced from a single sample in a study of cytomegalovirus exposure and HLA in healthy donors. Researchers ran the PCR with 60 Vbeta and 13 Jbeta primers. Sequenced by immunoSEQ multiplex PCR; TCRdb stores in-frame clones only, minus some. The table has some 170,000 clones, about four fifths seen once. Sample: PBMCs. The receptors shown here come from a woman between 18 and 29 years old in good health and CMV-seropositive.

V and J are TRBV13 and TRBJ2-2; TRBD1 might be the D (6 bases). Trimming left V 3 bases short and J 5 bases short, with 7 bases between. Germline CDR1 and CDR2: PRHDT and FYEKMQ (reference sequence). CDR3 size: 13 residues. The CDR3 region has the DNA TGTGCCAGCAGCTTCAGGGGTACCGGGGAGCTGTTTTTT. Its protein product is CASSFRGTGELFF.

This chain joins TRBV16 and TRBJ1-5, with a tentative D call TRBD1 (5 bases). Germline V lookup: CDR1 KGHSY, CDR2 FQNENV. Trimming stripped 2 bases from V and 7 bases from J, with 12 bases between. This CDR3 has 14 residues. This chain's CDR3 is CASSQRGHQQPQHF. CDR3 bases: TGTGCCAGCAGCCAAAGGGGTCATCAGCAGCCCCAGCATTTT.

The CDR3 DNA reads as TGTGCCAGCAGTTTAAGGACAGGGAGAGGGTACGAGCAGTACTTC. The encoded protein is CASSLRTGRGYEQYF. The chain links TRBV5-5 to TRBJ2-5, with 8 bases aligning to TRBD1. The tail of the sequence fits TRBJ2-7 better, so the J call may be wrong. There are 15 residues in the CDR3. Germline V CDR1 and CDR2: SGHKS, YYEKEE (reference sequence).

The rearrangement links TRBV19 to TRBJ1-3; 7 bases map to TRBD1. J gave up 0 bases and V 2 bases, and 1 base lay outside the gene matches. This CDR3 is 15 amino acids long. Germline loops: CDR1 LNHDA, CDR2 SQIVND (reference sequence). The CDR3 DNA reads as TGTGCCAGTAGTATATCAGGGGGCTCTGGAAACACCATATATTTT. Its translation is CASSISGGSGNTIYF.

The chain is built from TRBV18 and TRBJ1-3; D remains ambiguous. Trimming cost V 2 bases and J 0 bases, with 8 bases left between them. The CDR3 spans 15 residues. The germline gives CDR1 KGHSH, CDR2 LQKENI. CDR3 loop: CASSPGSNSGNTIYF. The CDR3, as DNA: TGTGCCAGCTCACCAGGCAGTAACTCTGGAAACACCATATATTTT.

Details on this clone: Other DNA sequences in this sample translate to the same CDR3. The genes are TRBV7-9 and TRBJ1-3, with TRBD1 matching over 7 bases. The CDR3 has 14 amino acids. J gave up 1 base and V 6 bases, and 3 bases lay outside the gene matches. The germline CDR1 and CDR2 sequences are SEHNR and FQNEAQ (reference sequence). The DNA of the CDR3 is TGTGCCAGCAGACGACAGGGATCTGGAAACACCATATATTTT. Translation: CASRRQGSGNTIYF.

This clone was seen only a few times. The chain employs TRBV7-2 and TRBJ2-6, with D perhaps matching TRBD2 (6 bases). Germline V gene sequence: CDR1 SGHTA, CDR2 FQGNSA. The CDR3 sequence is 18 residues long. Trimming shortened V by 5 bases and J by 0 bases, and 17 bases separated the two germline ends. The CDR3 bases are TGTGCCAGCAGCAAGGGACTGTCGTCCTCCTCTGGGGCCAACGTCCTGACTTTC. This translates into CASSKGLSSSSGANVLTF.

The V gene is TRBV27, the J gene TRBJ1-3; TRBD1 might be the D (6 bases). V shed 7 bases and J shed 1 base, with 8 bases lying between them. Germline V gene data show CDR1 as MNHEY and CDR2 as SMNVEV (reference sequence). CDR3 length: 13 residues. The CDR3 DNA is TGTGCCAGCATCGGACAGTCTGGAAACACCATATATTTT. Amino acids: CASIGQSGNTIYF.

This clone was counted between two and nine times. The CDR3: CASSFQGHSYGYTF. CDR3 bases: TGTGCCAGCAGTTTCCAGGGACATTCCTATGGCTACACCTTC. The chain uses TRBV27 and TRBJ1-2, with D perhaps matching TRBD1 (6 bases). V lost 3 bases, J lost 4 bases, and 12 bases lay in between. CDR1 and CDR2 (germline): MNHEY, SMNVEV (reference sequence). The CDR3 is made up of 14 amino acids.

V usage is TRBV6-6 and J usage is TRBJ1-2; 7 bases agree with TRBD1. Trimming took 5 bases from V and 6 from J; bases not matched to a gene: 9. This CDR3 comprises 14 residues. CDR1 and CDR2 from the germline V gene are MNHNY and SVGAGI (reference sequence). CDR3 DNA: TGTGCCAGCAGTCCATCCGTAGGGGGCGATGGCTACACCTTC. Protein product: CASSPSVGGDGYTF.